This T cell receptor beta chain was retrieved from a study of cytomegalovirus exposure and HLA in healthy donors. PCR primers comprised 60 Vbeta and 13 Jbeta primers. Sequenced by immunoSEQ multiplex PCR; TCRdb stores in-frame clones only, minus some. Of about 160,000 clones in the sample, approximately 81% were seen once. Per the germline V gene, CDR1 is SGDLS and CDR2 is YYNGEE. V was clipped by 0 bases and J by 5 bases, with 8 bases between them. This CDR3 comprises 13 residues. Sequenced material: PBMCs. The clonotype originates from a woman younger than 35 in good health and CMV-seronegative. J is TRBJ2-5 and V is TRBV9, with a weak D call TRBD2 (5 bases). This CDR3 reads CASSVEDSETQYF. Written as DNA, the CDR3 is TGTGCCAGCAGCGTAGAGGACTCCGAGACCCAGTACTTC.